The following is a TCR beta chain sequence with its context. No antigen is known for it. Produced via immunoSEQ multiplex PCR; TCRdb's table is partial and in-frame only. Of around 180,000 clones detected, 90% appear once; the ten largest clones hold about 2.8%. The record originates from a study of T cell responses to AZD1222 COVID-19 vaccine. Whole-study results and caveats: Donors were largely white British and mainly female; clonal diversity was possibly underestimated. Spike was spanned by vaccine-associated CD4 TCRs, which were dominant at 160-218 and 743-854. Repertoire samples came only from after the peak T cell response. Baseline serostatus was positive in only a handful of AZD1222 recipients.

The CDR3 length is 14 residues. Per germline, CDR1 MDHEN and CDR2 SYDVKM. V lost 7 bases and J 0 bases, leaving 12 bases between the germline ends. J is TRBJ1-2 and V is TRBV28; D is possibly TRBD1 (5 bases). This receptor was taken from an adult in good health. Sequenced here: peripheral blood, sampled on day 0 of AZD1222 vaccination. This CDR3 is CASIMGVANYGYTF. CDR3 coding DNA: TGTGCCAGCATCATGGGGGTTGCTAACTATGGCTACACCTTC.